The clone carrying this T cell receptor (beta chain) was counted a single time. Germline and junction disagree at one end, which may indicate a read error. The entry originates in a study of glioma-infiltrating T cells. TCR alpha and beta CDR3 regions were amplified from RNA using iRepertoire nested multiplex PCR. In TCRdb, the multiplex PCR reads were re-called with MiXCR into one record per CDR3 protein. In the table there are 100,000 to 150,000 distinct CDR3 sequences, roughly 25% of which are singletons. The sequence was obtained from a human donor with low-grade glioma or glioblastoma, undergoing nonglioma brain surgery, or in good health (not recorded which). Material for sequencing was glioma tissue, nonneoplastic brain tissue, or PBMCs (not recorded which).

For the CDR3, the DNA is TGTGCCAGCACGGGCAGCGGCAGCCCGGAAGGCTACAATGAGCGGTTCTTC. It codes for CASTGSGSPEGYNERFF. The V and J genes are TRBV28 and TRBJ2-1; D is perhaps TRBD2 (5 bases). The CDR3 is 17 amino acids. Germline V gene sequence: CDR1 MDHEN, CDR2 SYDVKM.